This note documents a single TCR beta chain sequence. Antigen: not known. The sample comes from a study of cytomegalovirus exposure and HLA in healthy donors. Whole-study results and caveats: In vitro checks showed that a few CMV-associated chains really do target CMV antigens. Productive status was seen about 87% or about 30% of the time for most TCR beta V segments in an earlier analysis.

PCR used 60 Vbeta primers and 13 Jbeta primers. The data were produced by immunoSEQ multiplex PCR, yet TCRdb's version contains in-frame clones alone and is incomplete. The table shows 93,000 or so clones, with 60% to 85% occurring only once. The germline gives CDR1 MDHEN, CDR2 SYDVKM. This CDR3 spans 14 amino acids. V lost 5 bases to trimming and J lost 6 bases; unmatched junction nucleotides: 6. Sequencing was done on a sample of PBMCs. The J gene is TRBJ2-4, the V gene TRBV28, with TRBD1 identical over 8 bases. This TCR was recovered from a man in his fifties or sixties in good health and CMV-seropositive. The CDR3 sequence is CASSQQGAANIQYF. The CDR3 DNA follows: TGTGCCAGCAGTCAGCAGGGGGCGGCAAACATTCAGTACTTC.